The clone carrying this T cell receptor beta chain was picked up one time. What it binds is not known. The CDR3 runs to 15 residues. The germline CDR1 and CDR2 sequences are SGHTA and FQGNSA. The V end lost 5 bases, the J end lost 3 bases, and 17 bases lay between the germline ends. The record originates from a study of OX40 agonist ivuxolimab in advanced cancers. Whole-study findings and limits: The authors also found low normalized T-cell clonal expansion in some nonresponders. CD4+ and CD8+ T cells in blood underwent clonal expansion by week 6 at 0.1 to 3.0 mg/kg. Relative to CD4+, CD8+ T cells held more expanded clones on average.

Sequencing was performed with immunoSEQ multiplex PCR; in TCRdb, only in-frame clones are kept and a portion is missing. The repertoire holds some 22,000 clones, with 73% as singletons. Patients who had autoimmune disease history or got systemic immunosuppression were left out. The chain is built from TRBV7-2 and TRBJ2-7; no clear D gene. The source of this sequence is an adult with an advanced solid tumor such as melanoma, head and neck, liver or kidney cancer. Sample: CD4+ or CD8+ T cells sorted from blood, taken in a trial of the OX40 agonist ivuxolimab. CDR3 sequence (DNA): TGTGCCAGCAGCCATCCCCGCGGTGGCTACTACGAGCAGTACTTC. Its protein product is CASSHPRGGYYEQYF. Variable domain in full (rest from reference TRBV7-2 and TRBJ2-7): GAGVSQSPSNKVTEKGKDVELRCDPISGHTALYWYRQSLGQGLEFLIYFQGNSAPDKSGLPSDRFSAERTGGSVSTLTIQRTQQEDSAVYLCASSHPRGGYYEQYFGPGTRLTVT.